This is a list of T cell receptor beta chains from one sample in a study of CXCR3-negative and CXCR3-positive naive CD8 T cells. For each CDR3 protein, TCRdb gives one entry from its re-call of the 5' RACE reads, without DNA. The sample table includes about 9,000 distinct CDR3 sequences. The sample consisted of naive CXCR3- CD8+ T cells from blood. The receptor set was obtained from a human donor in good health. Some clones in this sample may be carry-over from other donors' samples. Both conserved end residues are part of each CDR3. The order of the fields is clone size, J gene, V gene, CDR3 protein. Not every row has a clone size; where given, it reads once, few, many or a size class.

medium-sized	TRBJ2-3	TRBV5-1	CASTDPGLQSTDTQYF
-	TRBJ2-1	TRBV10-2	CASSESSPRWGSGLNEQFF
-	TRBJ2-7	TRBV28	CASSLTSSYEQYF
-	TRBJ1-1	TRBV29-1	CTILGRSSTEAFF
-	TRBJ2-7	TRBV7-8	CASSAITGEPSYDQYF
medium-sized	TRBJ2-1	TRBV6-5	CASSYSSRGSRNNEQFF
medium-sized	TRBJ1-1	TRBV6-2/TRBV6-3	CASIDGGETEAFF
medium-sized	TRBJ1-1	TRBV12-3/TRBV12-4	CASSLQGTEAFF
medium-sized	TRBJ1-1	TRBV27	CASSWTGGTEAFF
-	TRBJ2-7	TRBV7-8	CASSGDRGAEQYF
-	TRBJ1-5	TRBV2	CASRWTAGQPQHF
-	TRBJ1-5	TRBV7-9	CASSLGQEYSNQPQHF
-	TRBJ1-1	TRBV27	CASSSGRRTEAFF
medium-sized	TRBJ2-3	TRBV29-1	CSGGLAGGGDTQYF
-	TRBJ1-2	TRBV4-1	CASMGQDYGYTF
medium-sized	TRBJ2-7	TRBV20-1	CSASAGRVYEQYF
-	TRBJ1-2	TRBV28	CASSSRPQGVGYGYTF
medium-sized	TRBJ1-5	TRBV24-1	CATSAMNQPQHF
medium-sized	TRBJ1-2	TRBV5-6	CASSELLRDRRDYGYTF
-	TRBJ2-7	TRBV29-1	CSVEDTRLETYEQYF
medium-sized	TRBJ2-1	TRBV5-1	CASAGEYVESSYNEQFF
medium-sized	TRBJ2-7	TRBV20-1	CSARDRAGVYEQYF
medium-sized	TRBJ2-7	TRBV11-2	CASSGLAAYEQYF
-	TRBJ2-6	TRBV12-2	CASRSPTASGANVLTF
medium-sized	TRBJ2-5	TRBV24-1	CATSDSTRVQETQYF
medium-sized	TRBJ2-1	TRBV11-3	CASSPPLAGGHAEQFF
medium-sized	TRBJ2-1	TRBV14	CASSQDVWGSGYNEQFF